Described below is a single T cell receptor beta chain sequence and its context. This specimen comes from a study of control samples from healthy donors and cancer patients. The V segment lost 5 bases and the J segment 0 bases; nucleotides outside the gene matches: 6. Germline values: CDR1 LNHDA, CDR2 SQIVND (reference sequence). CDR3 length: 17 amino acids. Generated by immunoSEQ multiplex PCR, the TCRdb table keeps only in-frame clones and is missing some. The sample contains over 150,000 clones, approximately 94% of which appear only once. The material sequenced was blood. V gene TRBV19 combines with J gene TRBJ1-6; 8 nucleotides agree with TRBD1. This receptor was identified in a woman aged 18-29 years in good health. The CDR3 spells CASSARDRGSYNSPLHF. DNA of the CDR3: TGTGCCAGTAGTGCACGAGACAGGGGCTCCTATAATTCACCCCTCCACTTT.